Listed here are 2 T cell receptor beta chains from one sample, sequenced in a study of T cell responses to AZD1222 COVID-19 vaccine. Produced via immunoSEQ multiplex PCR; TCRdb's table is partial and in-frame only. This table holds some 140,000 clones, 93% found once. This specimen consisted of peripheral blood, obtained on day 0 of AZD1222 vaccination. The source is an adult in good health.

The chain employs TRBV12-3 or TRBV12-4 and TRBJ2-3; 10 positions agree with TRBD2. The CDR3 is 13 amino acids. J lost 3 bases, V lost 8 bases, and 2 bases had no gene match. The CDR3 here is CASYSGRTDTQYF. For the CDR3, the DNA is TGTGCCAGCTATAGCGGGAGGACAGATACGCAGTATTTT.

This sequence joins TRBV7-2 and TRBJ2-1; D is uncertain. Germline V gene sequence: CDR1 SGHTA, CDR2 FQGNSA. V was cut by 10 bases and J by 0 bases, with 10 bases left in between. CDR3 length equals 13 residues. The CDR3 sequence: CAISYSSYNEQFF. CDR3 coding DNA: TGTGCCATCTCTTACAGCTCCTACAATGAGCAGTTCTTC.